Below, 26 T cell receptor beta chains from the same sample are listed, as sequenced in a study of cytomegalovirus exposure and HLA in healthy donors. In the PCR, 60 Vbeta and 13 Jbeta primers were used. Produced via immunoSEQ multiplex PCR; TCRdb's table is partial and in-frame only. The sample consists of 100,000 to 150,000 clones, under 85% of them appearing once. The source material was PBMCs. All receptors come from a woman aged 50 to 60 in good health and CMV-seropositive.

The rearrangement uses TRBV7-6 and TRBJ2-1, with 10 bases matching TRBD1. V lost 5 bases and J lost 3; bases outside the gene matches: 4. Germline assignment: CDR1 SGHVS and CDR2 FNYEAQ. This CDR3 is 15 amino acids long. Written as DNA, the CDR3 is TGTGCCAGCAGCCCGGGACAGGGGATCTACAATGAGCAGTTCTTC. This translates into CASSPGQGIYNEQFF.

V and J are TRBV7-2 and TRBJ2-2; TRBD1 agrees at 8 bases. Losses at the gene ends were 2 bases for V and 7 bases for J; bases not matched to a gene: 9. Germline V lookup: CDR1 SGHTA, CDR2 FQGNSA. The CDR3 contains 16 residues. CDR3 sequence: CASSLRDRRRFGELFF. In DNA, the CDR3 is TGTGCCAGCAGCTTACGGGACAGGAGACGTTTCGGGGAGCTGTTTTTT.

The rearrangement links TRBV9 to TRBJ2-3; 10 bases match TRBD2. Germline trimming cut 0 bases from V and 5 bases from J; bases unmatched to any gene: 9. Germline values: CDR1 SGDLS, CDR2 YYNGEE. The CDR3 loop spans 17 amino acids. Written as DNA, the CDR3 is TGTGCCAGCAGCGTAGGGGCGGCAGCGGGGGGGCTAGATACGCAGTATTTT. Encoded protein: CASSVGAAAGGLDTQYF.

V is TRBV29-1 and J is TRBJ2-3, with 7 bases that match TRBD2. Germline assignment: CDR1 SQVTM and CDR2 ANQGSEA. The CDR3 length is 11 residues. Trimming took 7 bases from V and 5 from J; bases not matched to a gene: 3. The CDR3 DNA reads as TGCAGCGGACTAGCTATAGATACGCAGTATTTT. Amino acid sequence: CSGLAIDTQYF.

CDR3 bases: TGTGCCAGCGGGGACAGCGGCGAAAAACTGTTTTTT. Translation gives CASGDSGEKLFF. The rearrangement joins TRBV6-5 to TRBJ1-4; 7 bases align to TRBD1. CDR1 MNHEY and CDR2 SVGAGI come from the germline V gene. The CDR3 spans 12 residues. J was trimmed by 8 bases and V by 8 bases; bases with no gene match: 5.

V and J are TRBV11-2 and TRBJ2-7, with TRBD1 identical over 8 bases. The V gene end was trimmed by 6 bases and the J gene end by 4 bases; junction bases not matched to a gene: 14. Germline loops: CDR1 SGHAT, CDR2 FQNNGV. The CDR3 is 16 amino acids. The DNA of the CDR3 is TGTGCCAGCAGTTTTAGTGGGGGACAGGTTGGTTACGAGCAGTACTTC. Amino acids: CASSFSGGQVGYEQYF.

The chain carries TRBV2 and TRBJ1-2; 11 positions agree with TRBD1. Germline CDR1 reads SNHLY; CDR2 reads FYNNEI. CDR3 length: 16 amino acids. The junction had 5 bases not matched to a gene; V was cut back by 1 base and J by 4 bases. As DNA, the CDR3 is TGTGCCAGCAGTGAAGGGAGGACAGGGGGCGGCTATGGCTACACCTTC. It specifies CASSEGRTGGGYGYTF.

The V and J genes are TRBV19 and TRBJ2-1, with TRBD1 matching 9 bases. Germline loops: CDR1 LNHDA, CDR2 SQIVND (reference sequence). The trim removed 5 bases at V and 15 bases at J, leaving 11 bases unmatched. The length of the CDR3 is 13 residues. The CDR3 DNA reads TGTGCCAGTAGTTCCAACTCGGGACAGGGCCTGTTCTTC. This translates into CASSSNSGQGLFF.

This chain connects TRBV4-1 to TRBJ2-7; D gene ambiguous. V gave up 4 bases and J gave up 2 bases, with 15 bases separating them. CDR3 length: 15 amino acids. Germline loops: CDR1 MGHRA, CDR2 YSYEKL. Written as DNA, the CDR3 is TGCGCCAGCAGCCCCATGGAGACGGTAGCCTACGAGCAGTACTTC. This gives the protein CASSPMETVAYEQYF.

This clone was detected a few times. CDR3 in amino acids: CASSRGGNEKLFF. In DNA form, the CDR3 reads TGTGCCAGCAGTAGGGGGGGGAATGAAAAACTGTTTTTT. The chain couples TRBV25-1 to TRBJ1-4; perhaps TRBD1 as D (6 bases). The germline V and J ends were trimmed by 5 bases and 5 bases, with 9 bases remaining between them. This CDR3 has 13 residues. Looked up from germline, CDR1 is MGHDK and CDR2 is SYGVNS.

The rearrangement joins TRBV6-1 to TRBJ1-2, with D perhaps matching TRBD1 (5 bases). The V end was cut by 5 bases, the J end by 0 bases, with 13 bases between. CDR1 and CDR2 from the germline V gene are MNHNS and SASEGT. The CDR3 is 15 residues long. CDR3 coding DNA: TGTGCCAGCAGTCGTCGACAGCGCCCTAACTATGGCTACACCTTC. Its protein product is CASSRRQRPNYGYTF.

The V gene is TRBV7-8, the J gene TRBJ1-5; 9 bases match TRBD1. From germline, CDR1 is SGHVS and CDR2 FQNEAQ. V was pared by 4 bases and J by 5 bases, with 12 bases of the junction left unmatched. CDR3 length: 17 amino acids. CDR3 nucleotide sequence: TGTGCCAGCAGCTCCGGGACAGGGTATCAGTCCGATCAGCCCCAGCATTTT. Its translation: CASSSGTGYQSDQPQHF.

The V gene is TRBV11-2, the J gene TRBJ1-1; D not resolved. CDR3 length: 13 amino acids. With 5 bases removed from V and 5 bases from J, the gap between germline ends came to 12 bases. Germline loops: CDR1 SGHAT, CDR2 FQNNGV. CDR3 in DNA: TGTGCCAGCAGCCCGAATCCGGTGACTGAAGCTTTCTTT. Translated, it gives CASSPNPVTEAFF.

The V call is TRBV5-4, the J call TRBJ2-2, with 7 bases fitting TRBD1. J was trimmed by 4 bases and V by 5 bases; bases with no gene match: 5. Germline V gene lookup returns CDR1 SGHNT and CDR2 YYREEE (reference sequence). This CDR3 has 14 residues. The CDR3 DNA sequence: TGTGCCAGCAGAATAGACAGGGCCACCGGGGAGCTGTTTTTT. Translating it yields CASRIDRATGELFF.

The chain carries TRBV4-1 and TRBJ2-1; 8 nucleotides line up with TRBD1. V shed 4 bases and J 6 bases; nucleotides not matched to a gene: 8. CDR1 is MGHRA, CDR2 YSYEKL, per germline. The CDR3 runs 15 residues. The CDR3 sequence: CASSRGDTGGNEQFF. In nucleotides, the CDR3 is TGCGCCAGCAGCCGGGGCGATACAGGGGGCAATGAGCAGTTCTTC.

The chain uses TRBV5-1 and TRBJ1-4; the D gene is possibly TRBD1 (5 bases). CDR3 length equals 18 residues. The V gene's germline CDR1 is SGHRS and CDR2 YFSETQ. Trimming stripped 0 bases from V and 0 bases from J, with 15 bases between. CDR3: CASSLGVRRDATNEKLFF. The CDR3 nucleotides read TGCGCCAGCAGCTTGGGCGTACGGCGGGACGCAACTAATGAAAAACTGTTTTTT.

This chain connects TRBV7-9 to TRBJ1-1, with 10 bases aligning to TRBD1. After removal of 4 bases from V and 4 bases from J, the junction contained 6 bases not matched to a gene. Germline CDR1 and CDR2: SEHNR and FQNEAQ (reference sequence). CDR3 length equals 15 residues. CDR3 sequence (DNA): TGTGCCAGCAGCTACCGGGACAGGGGCATCACTGAAGCTTTCTTT. Encoded protein: CASSYRDRGITEAFF.

This chain uses TRBV30 with TRBJ1-2; D is unclear. This CDR3 is 14 amino acids long. Germline V gene lookup returns CDR1 GTSNPN and CDR2 SVGIG (reference sequence). V dropped 3 bases and J dropped 4 bases, with 15 bases sitting between them. The CDR3 here is CAWRIPGRAYGYTF. The CDR3 region has the DNA TGTGCCTGGAGGATCCCTGGGCGGGCCTATGGCTACACCTTC.

The chain has TRBV6-5 and TRBJ1-6; 9 bases align to TRBD1. This CDR3 contains 16 residues. The ends lost 2 bases at V and 4 bases at J; junction bases unmatched: 3. Germline lookup yields CDR1 MNHEY and CDR2 SVGAGI. The CDR3 DNA reads as TGTGCCAGCAGTTACAGGACAGGGGCGTATAATTCACCCCTCCACTTT. Translating it yields CASSYRTGAYNSPLHF.

The V and J genes are TRBV7-6 and TRBJ1-4, with 7 bases fitting TRBD1. The length of the CDR3 is 15 residues. The V gene's germline CDR1 is SGHVS and CDR2 FNYEAQ. J gave up 0 bases and V 5 bases, and 3 bases lay outside the gene matches. DNA for the CDR3: TGTGCCAGCAGCCCCCAGGGGGCAACTAATGAAAAACTGTTTTTT. Encoded protein: CASSPQGATNEKLFF.

J is TRBJ1-3 and V is TRBV2; D is unresolved. Trimming removed 2 bases at V and 0 bases at J, with 8 bases between. Germline assignment: CDR1 SNHLY and CDR2 FYNNEI. The CDR3 consists of 15 residues. The CDR3 bases are TGTGCCAGCAGTGAATGGCTCTCCTCTGGAAACACCATATATTTT. Translated: CASSEWLSSGNTIYF.

The CDR3 loop is CASSSGLAGGSSYNEQFF. In DNA form, the CDR3 reads TGCGCCAGCAGTTCTGGACTAGCGGGGGGGAGCTCCTACAATGAGCAGTTCTTC. The gene calls are TRBV4-3 and TRBJ2-1, with TRBD2 identical over 15 bases. This CDR3 comprises 18 residues. CDR1 is LGHNA and CDR2 is YSLEER in the germline V gene. V was pared by 6 bases and J by 0 bases, with 6 bases of the junction left unmatched.

This sequence joins TRBV7-2 and TRBJ1-6; D unresolved. V was clipped by 5 bases and J by 11 bases, with 13 bases between them. Per the germline V gene, CDR1 is SGHTA and CDR2 is FQGNSA. The CDR3 totals 13 residues. CDR3 loop: CASSIGFATPLHF. The DNA of the CDR3 is TGTGCCAGCAGCATAGGGTTCGCTACACCCCTCCACTTT.

A few counts support this clone. The chain carries TRBV9 and TRBJ2-3; D gene ambiguous. Germline V lookup: CDR1 SGDLS, CDR2 YYNGEE. The CDR3 covers 14 residues. V was shortened by 3 bases and J by 4 bases, with 12 bases between the two germline ends. CDR3 sequence: CASSGAPGADTQYF. The CDR3 coding sequence is TGTGCCAGCAGCGGGGCCCCAGGCGCAGATACGCAGTATTTT.

This chain joins TRBV7-2 and TRBJ2-7; D uncertain. The V gene lost 2 bases and the J gene lost 0 bases, with 17 bases spanning the gap. This CDR3 comprises 17 residues. Germline lookup yields CDR1 SGHTA and CDR2 FQGNSA. CDR3 residues: CASSLTANSRSSYEQYF. In DNA form, the CDR3 reads TGTGCCAGCAGCTTAACGGCGAACAGTAGATCCTCCTACGAGCAGTACTTC.

This rearrangement joins TRBV5-1 to TRBJ2-7; D is unclear. V dropped 3 bases and J dropped 2 bases, with 18 bases sitting between them. Germline CDR1 is SGHRS and CDR2 is YFSETQ. The CDR3 has 16 residues. The chain's CDR3 is CASSSPTQNPTYEQYF. The CDR3 DNA follows: TGCGCCAGCAGCTCACCAACCCAAAACCCTACCTACGAGCAGTACTTC.